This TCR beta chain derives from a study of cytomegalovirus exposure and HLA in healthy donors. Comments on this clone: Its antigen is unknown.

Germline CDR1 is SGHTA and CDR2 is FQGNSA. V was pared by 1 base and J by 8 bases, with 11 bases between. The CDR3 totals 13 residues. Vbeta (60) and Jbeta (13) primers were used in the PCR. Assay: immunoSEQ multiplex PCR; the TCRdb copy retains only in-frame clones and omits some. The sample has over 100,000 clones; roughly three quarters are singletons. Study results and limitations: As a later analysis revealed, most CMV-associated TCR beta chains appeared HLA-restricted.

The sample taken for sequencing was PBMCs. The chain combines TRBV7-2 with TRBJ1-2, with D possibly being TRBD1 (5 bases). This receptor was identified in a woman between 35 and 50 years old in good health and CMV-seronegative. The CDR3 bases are TGTGCCAGCAGCTTAGGGAGGGGTAGCGGCTACACCTTC. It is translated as CASSLGRGSGYTF.